The count of the clone carrying this TCR beta chain is one. Clones were read by immunoSEQ multiplex PCR, and TCRdb kept only the in-frame ones, dropping some. The sample yields approximately 270,000 clones, 80% to 90% seen once. Germline values: CDR1 MNHEY, CDR2 SMNVEV (reference sequence). Trimming at V came to 5 bases and at J to 10 bases, leaving 12 bases not matched to a gene. CDR3 length: 15 amino acids. Enrolled through a virtual design, the participants were between roughly 18 and 100 years of age and came from fewer than 30 US areas. The data are from a study of blood T cell repertoires in COVID-19.

Sequenced sample: PBMCs or T cells enriched from blood (not recorded which). The receptor comes from a woman aged 25 to 45 who had recovered from COVID-19. This chain links TRBV27 with TRBJ2-1; the match to TRBD1 covers 9 bases. This CDR3 is CASSTLPGQGSEQFF. The CDR3 DNA is TGTGCCAGCAGTACTTTACCGGGACAGGGATCGGAGCAGTTCTTC.